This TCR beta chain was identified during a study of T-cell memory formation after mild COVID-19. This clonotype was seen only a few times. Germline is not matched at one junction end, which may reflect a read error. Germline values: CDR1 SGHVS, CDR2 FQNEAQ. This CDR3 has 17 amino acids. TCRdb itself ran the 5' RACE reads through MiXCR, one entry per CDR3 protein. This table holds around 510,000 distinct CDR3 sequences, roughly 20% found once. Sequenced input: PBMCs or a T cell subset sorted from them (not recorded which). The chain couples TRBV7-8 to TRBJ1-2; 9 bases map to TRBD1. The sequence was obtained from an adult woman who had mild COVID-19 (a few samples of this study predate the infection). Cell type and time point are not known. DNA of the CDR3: TGTGCCAGCAGCTTAGTTGGGACAGGGCCTCTTTACCAGGGCTTTGCCTTC. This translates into CASSLVGTGPLYQGFAF.